Listed below are T cell receptor beta chains from one sample, sequenced in a study of blood T cell repertoires in COVID-19. The repertoire was sequenced with immunoSEQ multiplex PCR; TCRdb's copy has only in-frame clones and lacks some. Altogether about 210,000 clones are present, just under 85% being singletons, with the ten largest covering approximately 0.9%. Material for sequencing was peripheral blood. Receptors originate from a man in his 60s with COVID-19, enrolled during active disease. Both conserved end residues are part of each CDR3. The D gene is left open where the match is weak. Not all rows give a size; the values are once, few, many and, for expanded clones, a class.

NA	NA	TRBV2	TRBJ1-1	TGTGCCAGCAGACCAGGAGCGGGGGCTGAAGCTTTCTTT	CASRPGAGAEAFF
TRBD1	once	TRBV24-1	TRBJ2-1	TGTGCCACCAGTGACCCGGACAGGAATGAGCAGTTCTTC	CATSDPDRNEQFF
NA	NA	TRBV3-1/TRBV3-2	TRBJ1-4	TGTGCCAGCAGCGGGGGGGGCCAAGGAAATGAAAAACTGTTTTTT	CASSGGGQGNEKLFF
NA	NA	TRBV20-1	TRBJ2-1	TGCAGTGCTCCCAACTTCAATGAGCAGTTCTTC	CSAPNFNEQFF
TRBD1	NA	TRBV28	TRBJ1-2	TGTGCCAGCAGTTTTTACGACAGGGGGGGCTACACCTTC	CASSFYDRGGYTF
NA	NA	TRBV16	TRBJ2-7	TGTGCCAGCAGCCCGATGGGGGGGGCGTCTTATGACGAGCAGTACTTC	CASSPMGGASYDEQYF
TRBD1	NA	TRBV11-2	TRBJ1-1	TGTGCCAGCAGCTTCGGACAGGGTACGACTGAAGCTTTCTTT	CASSFGQGTTEAFF
NA	NA	TRBV24-1	TRBJ2-3	TGTGCCACCAGTTTTGACAGTTATGAAGATACGCAGTATTTT	CATSFDSYEDTQYF
TRBD1	NA	TRBV6-6	TRBJ1-2	TGTGCCAGCAGGGAGACAGGGTTGGACTATGGCTACACCTTC	CASRETGLDYGYTF
NA	NA	TRBV2	TRBJ1-4	TGTGCCAGCCGCGGCGGGGGGGAAAAACTGTTTTTT	CASRGGGEKLFF
TRBD2	NA	TRBV5-4	TRBJ2-1	TGTGCCAGCAGCTTGGCGGGCGGGAGGGCCTACAATGAGCAGTTCTTC	CASSLAGGRAYNEQFF
NA	NA	TRBV19	TRBJ2-5	TGTGCCAGTAGTTTTAGGGGGACCCAGTACTTC	CASSFRGTQYF
TRBD2	NA	TRBV11-2	TRBJ2-7	TGTGCCAGCAGCTTGCGGGGGGGCAACCCGAGCTCCTACGAGCAGTACTTC	CASSLRGGNPSSYEQYF
NA	NA	TRBV24-1	TRBJ2-1	TGTGCCACCAGTGATCTAAGACAATTCAATGAGCAGTTCTTC	CATSDLRQFNEQFF
NA	NA	TRBV29-1	TRBJ2-7	TGCAGCGTTGATGTGGCCGGGGCCTACGAGCAGTACTTC	CSVDVAGAYEQYF
TRBD1	NA	TRBV7-9	TRBJ2-3	TGTGCCAGCAGCTTAGCCTCGACAGGGGATACGCAGTATTTT	CASSLASTGDTQYF
NA	NA	TRBV12-5	TRBJ1-2	TGTGCTAGTGGTCCCCGGCAGGGTTATGGCTACACCTTC	CASGPRQGYGYTF
NA	NA	TRBV18	TRBJ1-3	TGTGCCAGCTCACCCACTCAGGGTGGCTCTGGAAACACCATATATTTT	CASSPTQGGSGNTIYF
NA	NA	TRBV6-5	TRBJ2-7	TGTGCCAGCAGCCGAGAGGGCTACGAGCAGTACTTC	CASSREGYEQYF
TRBD1	few	TRBV18	TRBJ1-2	TGTGCCAGCTCACGTGACAGGGATGGAAGCTATGGCTACACCTTC	CASSRDRDGSYGYTF
TRBD1	once	TRBV5-5	TRBJ1-1	TGTGCCAGCAGCTTGGAAGGACAGGGGGGCGTCGACACTGAAGCTTTCTTT	CASSLEGQGGVDTEAFF
NA	NA	TRBV5-4	TRBJ1-1	TGTGCCAGCAGCTTGGTTGGCAGGATGAACACTGAAGCTTTCTTT	CASSLVGRMNTEAFF
TRBD1	NA	TRBV5-4	TRBJ2-7	TGTGCCAGCAGCCCGACAGGGATCACCCACGAGCAGTACTTC	CASSPTGITHEQYF
NA	NA	TRBV24-1	TRBJ2-1	TGTGCCACCAGCCGGCGGGGAAGCTCCTACAATGAGCAGTTCTTC	CATSRRGSSYNEQFF
NA	NA	TRBV5-8	TRBJ1-5	TGTGCCAGCAGCTTGGCCACCGGGGGTGGTCAGCCCCAGCATTTT	CASSLATGGGQPQHF
NA	NA	TRBV4-2	TRBJ1-3	TGTGCCAGCAGCCAAGATTTGCCGGCTGGAAACACCATATATTTT	CASSQDLPAGNTIYF
TRBD2	NA	TRBV5-1	TRBJ2-1	TGCGCCAGCAGCCCCGGCGGGGGGGCCTACAATGAGCAGTTCTTC	CASSPGGGAYNEQFF
TRBD1	NA	TRBV4-3	TRBJ1-2	TGCGCCAGCAGCCCTTCGACAGGGGCGGGTGGCTACACCTTC	CASSPSTGAGGYTF
NA	NA	TRBV4-1	TRBJ1-3	TGCGCCAGCAGCCTAGGCCAGGCCTCTGGAAACACCATATATTTT	CASSLGQASGNTIYF
NA	NA	TRBV9	TRBJ2-7	TGTGCCAGCAGCGTAGAAAGCGCCGCCTACGAGCAGTACTTC	CASSVESAAYEQYF
NA	NA	TRBV18	TRBJ2-3	TGTGCCAGCTCAGGGCCCGCACGGGATACGCAGTATTTT	CASSGPARDTQYF
TRBD1	NA	TRBV6-5	TRBJ1-2	TGTGCCACCCGGGACAGGGGGCGTTATGGCTACACCTTC	CATRDRGRYGYTF
TRBD1	once	TRBV18	TRBJ1-4	TGTGCCAGCTCACGAAGACAGGGGACGGGGGAAAAACTGTTTTTT	CASSRRQGTGEKLFF
NA	NA	TRBV12-5	TRBJ1-1	TGTGCTAGTGGTTTGGTGGCCAGGGAGGACACTGAAGCTTTCTTT	CASGLVAREDTEAFF
NA	NA	TRBV3-1/TRBV3-2	TRBJ1-1	TGTGCCAGCAGCCAAGGCACAGGATCGGCTTTCTTT	CASSQGTGSAFF
TRBD1	NA	TRBV15	TRBJ1-6	TGTGCCACCAGCGACTTCCGGGACAGAAATTCACCCCTCCACTTT	CATSDFRDRNSPLHF
NA	once	TRBV30	TRBJ1-2	TGTGCCTGGAGTGTAATGGCAGGCCCGGGGGGCTACACCTTC	CAWSVMAGPGGYTF
NA	NA	TRBV2	TRBJ1-5	TGTGCCAGCAGTGAAAGGGGCCCGACCCAGCATTTT	CASSERGPTQHF
NA	NA	TRBV27	TRBJ1-2	TGTGCCAGCAGTCCGGGTCCCTGGCACGGCTACACCTTC	CASSPGPWHGYTF
NA	NA	TRBV24-1	TRBJ1-5	TGTGCCACCAGTGATGAGGCTTATGGCAATCAGCCCCAGCATTTT	CATSDEAYGNQPQHF
NA	NA	TRBV6-6	TRBJ2-1	TGTGCCAGCAGTTCGCCGGGAGATGAGCAGTTCTTC	CASSSPGDEQFF
TRBD2	once	TRBV29-1	TRBJ2-1	TGCAGCGTTGAGATTCTAGCGGGAGGTGAGCAGTTCTTC	CSVEILAGGEQFF